A single sample gave rise to the 26 T cell receptor beta chains below, sequenced in a study of blood T cell repertoires in COVID-19 (dated by TCRdb to 2018 to 2020). Receptor amplification or capture employed the immunoSEQ multiplex PCR assay. This immuneACCESS table, as held by TCRdb, lists in-frame sequences with V and J called but not all clones. Of the missing ones, under half trace to an unresolved V gene in checked studies; the others have no known cause. This sample holds over 150,000 clones; more than 60% were observed only once. 9.5% to 15% of the sample comes from the top ten. Sequencing input: peripheral blood. The receptors stem from a woman aged 50 to 60 with acute or convalescent COVID-19.

The chain links TRBV19 to TRBJ2-7, with D maybe TRBD1 (6 bases). V gave up 5 bases and J gave up 0 bases, with 14 bases separating them. CDR3 length: 15 amino acids. In germline, CDR1 is LNHDA, CDR2 SQIVND (reference sequence). CDR3 amino acids: CASSSPGTSSYEQYF. The CDR3 DNA is TGTGCCAGTAGTTCCCCCGGGACAAGCTCCTACGAGCAGTACTTC.

In its sample, this clone was seen a few times. The chain combines TRBV18 with TRBJ2-2, with D tentatively TRBD1 (6 bases). In germline, CDR1 is KGHSH, CDR2 LQKENI. The CDR3 totals 16 residues. Deletions cut 3 bases from V and 4 bases from J, with 15 bases between. CDR3 sequence reads: CASSPFRDTRTGELFF. The CDR3 nucleotides read TGTGCCAGCTCACCGTTCCGGGACACTCGCACCGGGGAGCTGTTTTTT.

This sequence joins TRBV5-6 and TRBJ2-7; 15 bases align to TRBD2. J lost 6 bases, V lost 4 bases, and 2 bases had no gene match. This CDR3 is built from 14 residues. Germline V gene lookup returns CDR1 SGHDT and CDR2 YYEEEE. The chain's CDR3 is CASSRGLAGGEQYF. The CDR3 DNA follows: TGTGCCAGCAGCCGGGGACTAGCGGGAGGCGAGCAGTACTTC.

This chain joins TRBV7-2 and TRBJ1-1; 7 positions match TRBD1. Germline CDR1 SGHTA, CDR2 FQGNSA. The CDR3 totals 15 residues. V was pared by 4 bases and J by 6 bases, with 11 bases of the junction left unmatched. The CDR3 DNA sequence: TGTGCCAGCAGCTCAACGACAGGGTTAGGCGCTGAAGCTTTCTTT. Encoded protein: CASSSTTGLGAEAFF.

For the CDR3, the DNA is TGCGCCAGCAGTGAGTCCGGGAGCGCTCCCGACGAGCAGTACTTC. Translated, it gives CASSESGSAPDEQYF. The chain joins TRBV10-1 to TRBJ2-7; D perhaps matches TRBD2 (6 bases). Germline V gives CDR1 WNHNN, CDR2 SYGVQD (reference sequence). V shed 0 bases and J shed 5 bases, with 14 bases lying between them. The CDR3 sequence is 15 residues long.

This clone was seen more than once but under ten times. The chain carries TRBV18 and TRBJ1-2; D unresolved. Germline V lookup: CDR1 KGHSH, CDR2 LQKENI. The CDR3 has 15 residues. Deletions cut 6 bases from V and 2 bases from J, with 16 bases between. The CDR3 bases are TGTGCCAGCTCTCCTGGTCGTGAGGCGAACTATGGCTACACCTTC. Amino acid sequence: CASSPGREANYGYTF.

This chain links TRBV5-1 with TRBJ2-3, with 8 nucleotides matching TRBD1. Losses at the gene ends were 2 bases for V and 0 bases for J; bases not matched to a gene: 11. The germline gives CDR1 SGHRS, CDR2 YFSETQ. The CDR3 contains 18 residues. In DNA form, the CDR3 reads TGCGCCAGCAGCTTCGGACAGGGAGTCCTCACTAGCACAGATACGCAGTATTTT. Encoded protein: CASSFGQGVLTSTDTQYF. The full variable domain, rest sourced from reference TRBV5-1 and TRBJ2-3, is KAGVTQTPRYLIKTRGQQVTLSCSPISGHRSVSWYQQTPGQGLQFLFEYFSETQRNKGNFPGRFSGRQFSNSRSEMNVSTLELGDSALYLCASSFGQGVLTSTDTQYFGPGTRLTVL.

The rearrangement links TRBV5-4 to TRBJ2-3; 10 bases are shared with TRBD2. The CDR3 is 18 amino acids. Germline V gene data show CDR1 as SGHNT and CDR2 as YYREEE (reference sequence). V shed 1 base and J 5 bases; nucleotides not matched to a gene: 13. DNA of the CDR3: TGTGCCAGCAGCTTGCCTAGCGGGGGTTTGGGGTTGAGAGATACGCAGTATTTT. Amino acids: CASSLPSGGLGLRDTQYF. Looking up the rest from reference TRBV5-4 and TRBJ2-3 gives the full variable domain: ETGVTQSPTHLIKTRGQQVTLRCSSQSGHNTVSWYQQALGQGPQFIFQYYREEENGRGNFPPRFSGLQFPNYSSELNVNALELDDSALYLCASSLPSGGLGLRDTQYFGPGTRLTVL.

This chain connects TRBV4-1 to TRBJ2-2; 8 bases match TRBD1. Germline trimming cut 4 bases from V and 0 bases from J; bases unmatched to any gene: 1. This CDR3 spans 15 amino acids. The germline gives CDR1 MGHRA, CDR2 YSYEKL. CDR3 sequence: CASSLGQANTGELFF. CDR3 in DNA: TGCGCCAGCAGCCTGGGACAGGCGAACACCGGGGAGCTGTTTTTT.

The V call is TRBV19, the J call TRBJ1-6, with D unclear. Germline CDR1 and CDR2: LNHDA and SQIVND (reference sequence). The CDR3 contains 13 residues. Trimming shortened V by 0 bases and J by 13 bases, and 10 bases separated the two germline ends. The CDR3 nucleotides read TGTGCCAGTAGTATAGATCTGGGGAGCCCCCTCCACTTT. Its translation: CASSIDLGSPLHF.

A few counts support this clone. This chain connects TRBV12-3 or TRBV12-4 to TRBJ2-5, with D perhaps TRBD2 (6 bases). This CDR3 comprises 12 residues. The V end was cut by 9 bases, the J end by 3 bases, with 11 bases between. The CDR3 DNA is TGTGCCAGTAAAGGGACTGAAGAGACCCAGTACTTC. The encoded protein is CASKGTEETQYF.

The CDR3 region has the DNA TGCGCCAGCAGTGACGTGGGGGCCGGGACAGATACGCAGTATTTT. Amino acids: CASSDVGAGTDTQYF. The V gene is TRBV10-1, the J gene TRBJ2-3; maybe TRBD1 (6 bases). The germline V gene encodes CDR1 WNHNN and CDR2 SYGVQD (reference sequence). Between the trimmed V and J ends, which lost 3 bases and 3 bases, there was a span of 13 bases. This CDR3 spans 15 amino acids.

The V and J genes are TRBV28 and TRBJ2-7; possible D gene TRBD1, 5 bases. From germline, CDR1 is MDHEN and CDR2 SYDVKM. V was shortened by 2 bases and J by 2 bases, with 16 bases between the two germline ends. The CDR3 consists of 16 residues. CDR3 DNA: TGTGCCAGCAGTTTACTCCCGGTACAGGTCACCTACGAGCAGTACTTC. It is translated as CASSLLPVQVTYEQYF. The full variable domain, in which reference TRBV28 and TRBJ2-7 provide the parts outside the CDR3, is DVKVTQSSRYLVKRTGEKVFLECVQDMDHENMFWYRQDPGLGLRLIYFSYDVKMKEKGDIPEGYSVSREKKERFSLILESASTNQTSMYLCASSLLPVQVTYEQYFGPGTRLTVT.

This chain joins TRBV6-5 and TRBJ1-5; D is undetermined. The CDR3 consists of 13 residues. Trimming shortened V by 8 bases and J by 2 bases, and 10 bases separated the two germline ends. Looked up from germline, CDR1 is MNHEY and CDR2 is SVGAGI. This CDR3 reads CASRLARNQPQHF. CDR3 nucleotides: TGTGCCAGCCGCCTGGCCCGCAATCAGCCCCAGCATTTT.

The chain links TRBV21-1 to TRBJ1-5. TRBV21-1 is a listed pseudogene. The CDR3 runs 22 residues. CDR3 sequence reads: CASAAPTQVKGGRREVNQPQHF. The CDR3 DNA follows: TGTGCCTCAGCAGCACCCACTCAGGTCAAGGGAGGGCGAAGGGAGGTCAATCAGCCCCAGCATTTT.

The chain employs TRBV28 and TRBJ2-1, with D possibly TRBD1 on 5 matching bases. Germline V CDR1 and CDR2: MDHEN, SYDVKM. V lost 5 bases to trimming and J lost 4 bases, with 9 bases between them. The CDR3 length is 13 residues. The CDR3 nucleotides are TGTGCCAGCAGTCTGACAGCTTACAATGAGCAGTTCTTC. As protein: CASSLTAYNEQFF.

The chain carries TRBV12-3 or TRBV12-4 and TRBJ1-5; a possible D gene is TRBD1 (6 bases). This CDR3 spans 12 amino acids. Trimming stripped 8 bases from V and 5 bases from J, with 10 bases between. The CDR3: CASRDTDQPQHF. DNA for the CDR3: TGTGCCAGCCGGGACACCGATCAGCCCCAGCATTTT.

The CDR3 nucleotides read TGTGCCAGCAGCGCGGAGGGCAGGTCCTACAATGAGCAGTTCTTC. This gives the protein CASSAEGRSYNEQFF. The rearrangement links TRBV9 to TRBJ2-1, with D possibly matching TRBD2 (6 bases). Germline V gives CDR1 SGDLS, CDR2 YYNGEE. CDR3 length: 15 residues. The V and J ends lost 3 bases and 1 base respectively, with 11 bases between them.

This chain links TRBV6-5 with TRBJ2-3; D unresolved. Germline V gene sequence: CDR1 MNHEY, CDR2 SVGAGI. V lost 6 bases to trimming and J lost 4 bases, with 14 bases between them. There are 14 residues in the CDR3. This CDR3 reads CASRVRSRSDTQYF. The CDR3 DNA reads TGTGCCAGCAGAGTCCGCTCGAGGTCAGATACGCAGTATTTT.

The chain couples TRBV15 to TRBJ2-1; 7 bases fit TRBD1. Germline CDR1 and CDR2: LNHNV and YYDKDF (reference sequence). With V trimmed by 5 bases and J by 13 bases, 8 bases remained unmatched. The CDR3 runs 12 residues. The CDR3 protein is CATSLTGTAQFF. The CDR3 DNA sequence: TGTGCCACCAGCTTAACCGGGACAGCTCAGTTCTTC.

V and J are TRBV19 and TRBJ2-5; 8 bases match TRBD2. From germline, CDR1 is LNHDA and CDR2 SQIVND (reference sequence). The CDR3 has 16 amino acids. J lost 5 bases, V lost 2 bases, and 10 bases had no gene match. The CDR3 region has the DNA TGTGCCAGTAGTATAACTTCCCTAGCGGGTGGCGAGACCCAGTACTTC. It encodes CASSITSLAGGETQYF.

As DNA, the CDR3 is TGTGCCAGCAGCTTAAAGGAGGGCGCCGGACGGACTAACACCGGGGAGCTGTTTTTT. This codes for CASSLKEGAGRTNTGELFF. The chain employs TRBV11-2 and TRBJ2-2; perhaps TRBD2 as D (6 bases). In germline, CDR1 is SGHAT, CDR2 FQNNGV. Trimming took off 2 bases at V and 2 bases at J, with 21 bases between the two ends. The length of the CDR3 is 19 residues.

This chain uses TRBV5-8 with TRBJ2-1, with D possibly matching TRBD2 (5 bases). This CDR3 is 12 amino acids long. The ends were cut back, 4 bases at V and 6 bases at J, with 8 bases in the middle. Germline CDR1 SGHTS, CDR2 YDEGEE. In nucleotides, the CDR3 is TGTGCCAGCAGCCTGGACTCCAATGAGCAGTTCTTC. Translating it yields CASSLDSNEQFF.

The J gene is TRBJ1-1, the V gene TRBV27; 8 bases match TRBD1. This CDR3 is built from 12 residues. V lost 6 bases and J lost 11; bases outside the gene matches: 8. The germline gives CDR1 MNHEY, CDR2 SMNVEV (reference sequence). CDR3 residues: CASRAQGARAFF. The CDR3, as DNA: TGTGCCAGCAGGGCGCAGGGGGCTAGGGCTTTCTTT.

DNA for the CDR3: TGCAGTGCTAACTCCGGGACTCCGTACACCTTC. Its protein product is CSANSGTPYTF. This chain joins TRBV20-1 and TRBJ1-2; D perhaps matches TRBD1 (5 bases). Germline V gene lookup returns CDR1 DFQATT and CDR2 SNEGSKA (reference sequence). The germline V and J ends were trimmed by 4 bases and 11 bases, with 14 bases remaining between them. The CDR3 contains 11 residues.

Turning to this clone: The sample has other DNA sequences that encode this CDR3 too. The rearrangement uses TRBV19 and TRBJ2-2; 9 nucleotides match TRBD2. The trim removed 3 bases at V and 5 bases at J, leaving 7 bases unmatched. The length of the CDR3 is 16 residues. Germline V gives CDR1 LNHDA, CDR2 SQIVND (reference sequence). Written as DNA, the CDR3 is TGTGCCAGTAGTATCCTCGCGGGGGGGAGGACCGGGGAGCTGTTTTTT. Translating it yields CASSILAGGRTGELFF.